Listed here are 18 T cell receptor beta chains from one sample, sequenced in a study of T cells in Graves' hyperthyroidism and ophthalmopathy. Amplified TCR beta CDR3 regions derived from RNA transcripts. The primer set for the first-round RT-PCR of the TCR CDR3 was HTBI. TCRdb ran MiXCR on the multiplex PCR reads and lists one entry per CDR3 protein. Of hundreds of thousands of distinct CDR3 sequences listed, more than 20% are singletons. Sequencing was done on a sample of blood. These receptors were collected from a man aged 50 or older with Graves' hyperthyroidism.

The chain links TRBV5-1 to TRBJ1-1; possibly TRBD1 for D (5 bases). This CDR3 has 15 amino acids. Trimming pared 0 bases from V and 1 base from J, leaving 10 bases between. Looked up from germline, CDR1 is SGHRS and CDR2 is YFSETQ. The CDR3 DNA is TGCGCCAGCAGCTTGGCAGGGTGGAGGAACACTGAAGCTTTCTTT. Amino acids: CASSLAGWRNTEAFF. Full variable domain (rest looked up from reference TRBV5-1 and TRBJ1-1): KAGVTQTPRYLIKTRGQQVTLSCSPISGHRSVSWYQQTPGQGLQFLFEYFSETQRNKGNFPGRFSGRQFSNSRSEMNVSTLELGDSALYLCASSLAGWRNTEAFFGQGTRLTVV.

There are a few counts of this clonotype. This chain joins TRBV6-1 and TRBJ1-1; D is perhaps TRBD1 (6 bases). Per germline, CDR1 MNHNS and CDR2 SASEGT. V shed 6 bases and J shed 0 bases, with 17 bases lying between them. The CDR3 spans 16 residues. The CDR3 spells CASSNRVYQMNTEAFF. In nucleotides, the CDR3 is TGTGCCAGCAGCAACAGGGTATACCAAATGAACACTGAAGCTTTCTTT.

As to this clonotype: The germline gene is not matched at one end of the junction; a read error may be the cause. This rearrangement joins TRBV6-1 to TRBJ2-5; D is perhaps TRBD1 or TRBD2 (5 bases each). The germline CDR1 and CDR2 sequences are MNHNS and SASEGT. The CDR3 spans 13 residues. The CDR3 here is CAISGTEKETQYF. In nucleotides, the CDR3 is TGTGCCATCAGTGGGACCGAAAAAGAGACCCAGTACTTC.

This clonotype has a count of ten or more. This sequence joins TRBV2 and TRBJ2-7; D not certain. The V and J ends lost 3 bases and 4 bases respectively, with 7 bases between them. The germline gives CDR1 SNHLY, CDR2 FYNNEI. This CDR3 contains 12 residues. CDR3 sequence: CASSDVQYEQYF. The CDR3 nucleotides are TGTGCCAGCAGTGACGTCCAATACGAGCAGTACTTC.

This clonotype showed up many times. The chain is built from TRBV20-1 and TRBJ2-5; D tentatively fits TRBD1 or TRBD2 (5 bases each). This CDR3 is built from 13 residues. Trimming shortened V by 4 bases and J by 4 bases, and 13 bases separated the two germline ends. Germline V lookup: CDR1 DFQATT, CDR2 SNEGSKA (reference sequence). CDR3 sequence: CSAKAPGPETQYF. CDR3 DNA: TGCAGTGCTAAAGCCCCGGGACCAGAGACCCAGTACTTC.

This chain links TRBV7-9 with TRBJ1-1; 7 positions match TRBD1. From germline, CDR1 is SEHNR and CDR2 FQNEAQ (reference sequence). This CDR3 region has 15 residues. The junction had 5 bases not matched to a gene; V was cut back by 1 base and J by 3 bases. The CDR3 DNA sequence: TGTGCCAGCAGCTTAGGACAGGGAGGCGACACTGAAGCTTTCTTT. Protein: CASSLGQGGDTEAFF.

There are a few counts of this clonotype. V usage is TRBV29-1 and J usage is TRBJ2-3; 8 bases are shared with TRBD1. Per the germline V gene, CDR1 is SQVTM and CDR2 is ANQGSEA. The V gene end was trimmed by 5 bases and the J gene end by 4 bases; junction bases not matched to a gene: 5. The CDR3 loop spans 13 amino acids. This CDR3 reads CSVFQGAADTQYF. The CDR3 region has the DNA TGCAGCGTTTTCCAGGGGGCCGCAGATACGCAGTATTTT.

V and J are TRBV7-6 and TRBJ2-7, with D maybe TRBD2 (6 bases). V lost 1 base, J lost 1 base, and 11 bases lay in between. Germline V gene lookup returns CDR1 SGHVS and CDR2 FNYEAQ. The CDR3 is made up of 15 amino acids. Written as DNA, the CDR3 is TGTGCCAGCAGCTTAGAATACGGGAGTTCCTACGAGCAGTACTTC. Amino acids: CASSLEYGSSYEQYF.

This clonotype was observed many times. The chain links TRBV30 to TRBJ2-1; 8 bases align to TRBD2. Germline V CDR1 and CDR2: GTSNPN, SVGIG (reference sequence). The J segment lost 4 bases and the V segment lost 1 base, leaving 9 bases of the junction unmatched. The CDR3 totals 16 residues. The CDR3 is CAWSGILAETYNEQFF. DNA for the CDR3: TGTGCCTGGAGTGGAATACTAGCGGAGACTTACAATGAGCAGTTCTTC.

J is TRBJ2-1 and V is TRBV28, with TRBD2 matching over 12 bases. The CDR3 length is 17 residues. Trimming at V came to 1 base and at J to 8 bases, leaving 9 bases not matched to a gene. Germline assignment: CDR1 MDHEN and CDR2 SYDVKM. CDR3 DNA: TGTGCCAGCAGTTTATTGGGCCTAGCGGGAGGGCCAGATGAGCAGTTCTTC. It yields the protein CASSLLGLAGGPDEQFF.

The chain combines TRBV11-3 with TRBJ2-1; perhaps TRBD1 as D (6 bases). Germline V gene lookup returns CDR1 SGHNT and CDR2 YENEEA. Trimming cost V 6 bases and J 0 bases, with 15 bases left between them. The CDR3 is made up of 16 amino acids. CDR3 DNA: TGTGCCAGCAGGCAACCGGGACAATCCTCCTACAATGAGCAGTTCTTC. Protein product: CASRQPGQSSYNEQFF.

The chain combines TRBV12-3 or TRBV12-4 with TRBJ2-7, with D possibly matching TRBD2 (5 bases). Between the trimmed V and J ends, which lost 5 bases and 6 bases, there was a span of 11 bases. There are 12 residues in the CDR3. The CDR3, as DNA: TGTGCCAGCAGTCGAGGGCCATCCGAGCAGTACTTC. As protein: CASSRGPSEQYF.

The chain recombines TRBV7-3 with TRBJ2-4; perhaps TRBD2 as D (6 bases). The length of the CDR3 is 13 residues. Germline V lookup: CDR1 SGHTA, CDR2 FQGTGA. Trimming removed 5 bases from V and 10 bases from J, with 15 bases in between. The CDR3 region has the DNA TGTGCCAGCAGCCAGGGATCCGGGACTATTCAGTACTTC. As protein: CASSQGSGTIQYF.

The chain recombines TRBV5-4 with TRBJ2-3, with 12 bases lining up with TRBD2. This CDR3 has 15 amino acids. Trimming took 4 bases from V and 5 from J; bases not matched to a gene: 5. From germline, CDR1 is SGHNT and CDR2 YYREEE (reference sequence). CDR3: CASSKLAGGEDTQYF. CDR3 sequence (DNA): TGTGCCAGCAGCAAACTAGCGGGAGGAGAAGATACGCAGTATTTT.

The chain uses TRBV5-4 and TRBJ1-1; D perhaps matches TRBD1 (5 bases). The V and J ends lost 4 bases and 6 bases respectively, with 10 bases between them. The CDR3 runs 12 residues. Germline values: CDR1 SGHNT, CDR2 YYREEE (reference sequence). This chain's CDR3 is CASSGAAPEAFF. For the CDR3, the DNA is TGTGCCAGCAGCGGGGCCGCCCCTGAAGCTTTCTTT.

In this sample, this clonotype turned up many times. This chain uses TRBV28 with TRBJ2-7; the D gene could be TRBD1 or TRBD2 (5 bases each). Trimming removed 4 bases from V and 5 bases from J, with 12 bases in between. CDR3 size: 13 residues. Looked up from germline, CDR1 is MDHEN and CDR2 is SYDVKM. The CDR3 loop is CASSWDPGHEQYF. In DNA, the CDR3 is TGTGCCAGCAGTTGGGACCCCGGCCACGAGCAGTACTTC.

The table lists this clonotype with many counts. This chain links TRBV18 with TRBJ1-5, with D tentatively TRBD1 (6 bases). V lost 2 bases to trimming and J lost 4 bases, with 9 bases between them. Germline V gene data show CDR1 as KGHSH and CDR2 as LQKENI. CDR3 length: 14 amino acids. The CDR3 protein is CASSPGGGNQPQHF. In DNA form, the CDR3 reads TGTGCCAGCTCACCAGGGGGCGGTAATCAGCCCCAGCATTTT.

This clonotype was counted between two and nine times. This chain uses TRBV27 with TRBJ1-5, with D perhaps matching TRBD1 (5 bases). Germline lookup yields CDR1 MNHEY and CDR2 SMNVEV (reference sequence). V lost 6 bases and J lost 7, with 19 bases in between. This CDR3 has 15 amino acids. In nucleotides, the CDR3 is TGTGCCAGCAGCCGATCCGGGGGTCAAGGACAGCCCCAGCATTTT. Residues: CASSRSGGQGQPQHF.